This record covers a single T cell receptor (beta chain). What it binds is not known. Germline CDR1 is MNHEY and CDR2 is SVGAGI. This CDR3 has 15 amino acids. Germline trimming cut 6 bases from V and 4 bases from J; bases unmatched to any gene: 8. The data were obtained in a study of tumor and adjacent non-tumor tissue in lung cancer. General study results and limits: Tumor tissue had significantly higher TCR diversity than normal lung.

TCRbeta libraries were built with three rounds of nested PCR, modified from ARM-PCR. TCRdb redid the calling of the multiplex PCR reads with MiXCR, one entry per CDR3 protein. The sample lists about 93,000 distinct CDR3 sequences, roughly 66% occurring once. No cell sorting was done before RNA was extracted from the tissue. This chain uses TRBV6-5 with TRBJ2-3, with 9 bases fitting TRBD2. Source material: lung tumor tissue. This clonotype originated in a man between 60 and 70 years old with non-small cell lung cancer. This CDR3 reads CASRISGRGSDTQYF. The CDR3 DNA follows: TGTGCCAGCAGGATTAGCGGGAGAGGGTCAGATACGCAGTATTTT.